This entry is about one TCR beta chain. TCRdb's table, derived via immunoSEQ multiplex PCR, lists solely in-frame clones and lacks some. Of about 140,000 clones detected, roughly four fifths appear once; the ten largest clones hold roughly 1.5%. Germline values: CDR1 SGDLS, CDR2 YYNGEE. The CDR3 is made up of 19 amino acids. The ends lost 0 bases at V and 0 bases at J; junction bases unmatched: 9. The source of the sample is a study of blood T cell repertoires in COVID-19. The wider study: Sites in the United States, Italy and Spain provided acute and convalescent COVID-19 samples.

The sequence was collected from a human donor in a cohort sampled during active COVID-19. The chain is built from TRBV9 and TRBJ2-1; the match to TRBD1 covers 10 bases. Sequences were obtained from peripheral blood. DNA for the CDR3: TGTGCCAGCAGCGTAGGACAGGGGGCAGGGGCGAGCTCCTACAATGAGCAGTTCTTC. This sequence encodes CASSVGQGAGASSYNEQFF. The full variable domain, in which reference TRBV9 and TRBJ2-1 provide the parts outside the CDR3, is DSGVTQTPKHLITATGQRVTLRCSPRSGDLSVYWYQQSLDQGLQFLIQYYNGEERAKGNILERFSAQQFPDLHSELNLSSLELGDSALYFCASSVGQGAGASSYNEQFFGPGTRLTVL.